The clone carrying this T cell receptor (beta chain) was counted a single time. The assay was immunoSEQ multiplex PCR, and TCRdb's table has in-frame clones only and misses some. The data show some 90,000 clones, with 92% seen just once and less than 2% held by the top ten. Trimming took off 2 bases at V and 3 bases at J, with 13 bases between the two ends. Per the germline V gene, CDR1 is MNHNS and CDR2 is SASEGT. This CDR3 region has 15 residues. These data originate in a study of T cell changes during pregnancy in multiple sclerosis. The chain joins TRBV6-1 to TRBJ1-2; a weak D match, TRBD1 (6 bases). This TCR was recovered from a female donor with multiple sclerosis, enrolled in a pregnancy study. The input for sequencing was peripheral blood, taken in the first trimester of pregnancy. The CDR3 nucleotides read TGTGCCAGCAGTGAAATGGCAGGGGTTTACTATGGCTACACCTTC. The encoded protein is CASSEMAGVYYGYTF.